What follows are 13 T cell receptor beta chains derived from one specimen sequenced in a study of CD8+ T cells in alopecia areata. Extracted from the samples, RNA was reverse transcribed into cDNA to serve as the sequencing template. Profiling relied on immunoSEQ multiplex PCR, and the TCRdb table lists in-frame clones only, not all of them. The sample contains approximately 30,000 clones, around 62% of which appear only once. Sequences were obtained from NKG2D-high CD8+ T cells sorted from blood. These receptors all stem from a human donor with alopecia areata.

The rearrangement uses TRBV19 and TRBJ2-3; no firm D call. Trimming cost V 6 bases and J 0 bases, with 13 bases left between them. In germline, CDR1 is LNHDA, CDR2 SQIVND (reference sequence). This CDR3 spans 15 amino acids. The CDR3 loop reads CASSSIASSTDTQYF. The CDR3 nucleotides read TGTGCCAGTAGCTCGATAGCCTCCAGCACAGATACGCAGTATTTT.

This clone appeared a single time. The chain uses TRBV5-1 and TRBJ1-2, with a tentative D call TRBD1 (5 bases). The V gene's germline CDR1 is SGHRS and CDR2 YFSETQ. Trimming stripped 4 bases from V and 3 bases from J, with 19 bases between. This CDR3 has 16 residues. The DNA of the CDR3 is TGCGCCAGCAGCGGAGGACAAGAAGCATACTACTATGGCTACACCTTC. Encoded protein: CASSGGQEAYYYGYTF.

This clone occurred a few times. The CDR3 DNA reads TGTGCCAGCAGCTTATCCCAGGAATACGAGCAGTACTTC. Its protein is CASSLSQEYEQYF. This rearrangement joins TRBV7-9 to TRBJ2-7; D not resolved. This CDR3 has 13 residues. The germline gives CDR1 SEHNR, CDR2 FQNEAQ (reference sequence). V lost 2 bases, J lost 4 bases, and 9 bases lay in between.

The chain couples TRBV29-1 to TRBJ2-5; 7 bases align to TRBD2. CDR1 and CDR2 (germline): SQVTM, ANQGSEA. The CDR3 sequence is 15 residues long. The J segment lost 4 bases and the V segment lost 3 bases, leaving 11 bases of the junction unmatched. CDR3 nucleotides: TGCAGCGTTGATACGGGGGGAGGGGCCGGAGAGACCCAGTACTTC. Protein product: CSVDTGGGAGETQYF.

The chain employs TRBV7-2 and TRBJ2-1, with unresolved D. Germline CDR1 and CDR2: SGHTA and FQGNSA. This CDR3 contains 17 residues. With 0 bases removed from V and 0 bases from J, the gap between germline ends came to 12 bases. The CDR3 DNA follows: TGTGCCAGCAGCTTAGCTCTTCCACTTAGCTCCTACAATGAGCAGTTCTTC. Protein sequence: CASSLALPLSSYNEQFF.

About this clone itself: At the DNA level, this CDR3 is encoded by other sequences in the same sample as well. V and J are TRBV4-1 and TRBJ2-5, with no clear D. V lost 1 base and J lost 3, with 9 bases in between. Germline values: CDR1 MGHRA, CDR2 YSYEKL. The CDR3 covers 14 residues. The CDR3 DNA sequence: TGCGCCAGCAGCCAAGTGTCTGGAGAAGAGACCCAGTACTTC. Translation gives CASSQVSGEETQYF.

The chain couples TRBV6-1 to TRBJ2-1; no firm D call. CDR1 MNHNS and CDR2 SASEGT come from the germline V gene. CDR3 length: 11 residues. The V gene lost 8 bases and the J gene lost 4 bases, with 6 bases spanning the gap. Here the CDR3 DNA reads TGTGCCAGCGGTCAGTACAATGAGCAGTTCTTC. Amino acids: CASGQYNEQFF.

J is TRBJ2-7 and V is TRBV2, with a possible D match to TRBD2 (5 bases). The CDR3 has 14 amino acids. The germline V and J ends were trimmed by 8 bases and 2 bases, with 16 bases remaining between them. Germline CDR1 SNHLY, CDR2 FYNNEI. The CDR3 nucleotides are TGTGCCAGCTTGACCGGACTCAACCCCTACGAGCAGTACTTC. Translated, it gives CASLTGLNPYEQYF.

The chain uses TRBV7-8 and TRBJ2-7; D not resolved. Germline CDR1 reads SGHVS; CDR2 reads FQNEAQ. This CDR3 is 14 amino acids long. V was cut by 5 bases and J by 3 bases, with 14 bases left in between. The CDR3 DNA follows: TGTGCCAGCAGCGGCCTCGCGCAGGTCTACGAGCAGTACTTC. As protein: CASSGLAQVYEQYF.

Only one count was recorded for this clone. V is TRBV28 and J is TRBJ2-7; weak D call: TRBD2 (6 bases). This CDR3 contains 14 residues. Looked up from germline, CDR1 is MDHEN and CDR2 is SYDVKM. V dropped 3 bases and J dropped 2 bases, with 11 bases sitting between them. In DNA, the CDR3 is TGTGCCAGCAGTTTCCGCGGGGCCCCCTACGAGCAGTACTTC. Translating it yields CASSFRGAPYEQYF.

The chain employs TRBV18 and TRBJ2-5, with D possibly being TRBD1 (6 bases). This CDR3 region has 15 residues. The V end lost 1 base, the J end lost 2 bases, and 11 bases lay between the germline ends. The germline CDR1 and CDR2 sequences are KGHSH and LQKENI. CDR3 coding DNA: TGTGCCAGCTCACCACTAAGGGACAAGCAAGAGACCCAGTACTTC. It encodes CASSPLRDKQETQYF.

This chain links TRBV2 with TRBJ1-2, with 10 bases matching TRBD1. The CDR3 has 16 amino acids. The germline CDR1 and CDR2 sequences are SNHLY and FYNNEI. J gave up 6 bases and V 4 bases, and 11 bases lay outside the gene matches. This chain's CDR3 is CASSANLGGQGNGYTF. CDR3 nucleotides: TGTGCCAGCAGTGCCAATCTGGGGGGACAGGGGAATGGCTACACCTTC.

The chain uses TRBV29-1 and TRBJ2-5; D is uncertain. The J call is in doubt because the DNA end fits TRBJ2-7 better. CDR1 and CDR2 (germline): SQVTM, ANQGSEA. The CDR3 extends over 12 amino acids. The CDR3 nucleotides read TGCAGCGTTGCTCCAGGTGACTACGAGCAGTACTTC. Its protein product is CSVAPGDYEQYF.